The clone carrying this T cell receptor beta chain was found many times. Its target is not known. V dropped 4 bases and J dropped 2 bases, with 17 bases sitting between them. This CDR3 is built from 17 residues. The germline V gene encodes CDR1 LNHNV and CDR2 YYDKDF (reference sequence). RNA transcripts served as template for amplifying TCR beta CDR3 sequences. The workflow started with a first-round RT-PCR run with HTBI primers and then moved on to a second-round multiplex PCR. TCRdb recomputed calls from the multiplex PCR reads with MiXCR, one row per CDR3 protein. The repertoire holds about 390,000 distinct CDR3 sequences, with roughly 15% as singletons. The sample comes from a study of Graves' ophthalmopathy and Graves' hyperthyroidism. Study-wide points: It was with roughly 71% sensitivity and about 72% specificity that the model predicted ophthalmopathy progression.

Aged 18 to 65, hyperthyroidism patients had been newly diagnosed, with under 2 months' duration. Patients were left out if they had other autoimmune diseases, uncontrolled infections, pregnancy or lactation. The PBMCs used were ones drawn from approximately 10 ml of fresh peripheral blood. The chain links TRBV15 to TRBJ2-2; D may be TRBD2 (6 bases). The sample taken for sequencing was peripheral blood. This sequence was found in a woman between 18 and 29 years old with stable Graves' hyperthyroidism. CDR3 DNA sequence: TGTGCCACCAGCACGTTCCGGGACTCAAGCAACACCGGGGAGCTGTTTTTT. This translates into CATSTFRDSSNTGELFF.